Below are 15 T cell receptor beta chains sequenced from a single sample in a study of T cell responses to AZD1222 COVID-19 vaccine (dated by TCRdb to the early 2020s). The time point label of this sample denotes: about 28 days (+/-7) after the second vaccine dose. Receptors were amplified or captured by the immunoSEQ multiplex PCR assay. TCRdb retrieved this table from immuneACCESS and kept in-frame rearrangements only. Not all clones are present; in checked studies, unresolved V genes account for under half, and no reason is known for the remainder. The sample records about 150,000 clones, roughly 90% of which are singletons. 2.5% to 3.5% of the sample is in the top ten clones. The input for sequencing was peripheral blood, taken 28 days after the second AZD1222 dose. These receptors were collected from an adult who received the AZD1222 COVID-19 vaccine.

The rearrangement links TRBV4-3 to TRBJ2-7; D is perhaps TRBD2 (6 bases). Trimming removed 4 bases at V and 6 bases at J, with 19 bases between. The CDR3 is 15 amino acids. The germline CDR1 and CDR2 sequences are LGHNA and YSLEER. The CDR3 reads CASSLRLVATGEQYF. In DNA, the CDR3 is TGCGCCAGCAGCCTTCGACTAGTCGCCACGGGCGAGCAGTACTTC.

This chain connects TRBV9 to TRBJ2-1; TRBD2 matches at 11 bases. The germline V gene encodes CDR1 SGDLS and CDR2 YYNGEE. This CDR3 is built from 15 residues. V shed 0 bases and J 8 bases; nucleotides not matched to a gene: 4. Here the CDR3 reads CASSVGVAGGDEQFF. DNA for the CDR3: TGTGCCAGCAGCGTAGGCGTAGCGGGAGGGGATGAGCAGTTCTTC.

In its sample, this clone was seen once. This chain connects TRBV28 to TRBJ2-7; D tentatively reads TRBD1 or TRBD2 (6 bases each). The ends were cut back, 4 bases at V and 0 bases at J, with 19 bases in the middle. The CDR3 extends over 17 amino acids. From germline, CDR1 is MDHEN and CDR2 SYDVKM. CDR3 nucleotides: TGTGCCAGCAGTTCCCTGGGGGCGGGGCTTAGCTCCTACGAGCAGTACTTC. Its protein is CASSSLGAGLSSYEQYF.

The genes are TRBV5-6 and TRBJ1-4; unclear D gene. CDR1 is SGHDT, CDR2 YYEEEE, per germline. V shed 3 bases and J shed 0 bases, with 12 bases lying between them. This CDR3 comprises 16 residues. The CDR3 loop reads CASSSIRGATNEKLFF. Written as DNA, the CDR3 is TGTGCCAGCAGCTCTATACGGGGAGCAACTAATGAAAAACTGTTTTTT.

This clone was seen only once. The chain has TRBV4-2 and TRBJ2-7; 10 nucleotides agree with TRBD2. Germline trimming cut 0 bases from V and 3 bases from J; bases unmatched to any gene: 8. Looked up from germline, CDR1 is LGHNA and CDR2 is YNFKEQ. The CDR3 is 17 residues long. CDR3 in amino acids: CASSQDLAGDFGYEQYF. The CDR3 nucleotides read TGTGCCAGCAGCCAAGACCTAGCGGGAGACTTTGGCTACGAGCAGTACTTC.

The chain couples TRBV28 to TRBJ1-1; TRBD1 matches at 8 bases. The V segment lost 3 bases and the J segment 1 base; nucleotides outside the gene matches: 4. This CDR3 is 15 amino acids long. From germline, CDR1 is MDHEN and CDR2 SYDVKM. CDR3 region: CASSFQGAGNTEAFF. As DNA, the CDR3 is TGTGCCAGCAGTTTTCAGGGGGCTGGGAACACTGAAGCTTTCTTT.

The chain carries TRBV19 and TRBJ1-4, with D uncertain. Germline V gene data show CDR1 as LNHDA and CDR2 as SQIVND (reference sequence). The germline V and J ends were trimmed by 1 base and 8 bases, with 17 bases remaining between them. The CDR3 extends over 16 amino acids. The CDR3 DNA follows: TGTGCCAGTAGTATAGGGGGAGGGCCGACCCCGGAAAAACTGTTTTTT. It specifies CASSIGGGPTPEKLFF.

Only a few counts were recorded for this clone. The chain links TRBV27 to TRBJ2-7; 10 bases are a match to TRBD1. Germline V CDR1 and CDR2: MNHEY, SMNVEV (reference sequence). J gave up 3 bases and V 5 bases, and 10 bases lay outside the gene matches. The CDR3 is made up of 16 amino acids. CDR3 sequence reads: CASSPYLGQGDYEQYF. The CDR3 DNA sequence: TGTGCCAGCAGTCCATACCTCGGACAGGGGGACTACGAGCAGTACTTC.

The genes are TRBV2 and TRBJ2-7; 9 positions agree with TRBD1. Trimming took 7 bases from V and 1 from J; bases not matched to a gene: 8. Germline V gene lookup returns CDR1 SNHLY and CDR2 FYNNEI. The CDR3 sequence is 15 residues long. Written as DNA, the CDR3 is TGTGCCAGCACACTTTTCGGGACAGGGTCCTACGAGCAGTACTTC. Translation: CASTLFGTGSYEQYF.

The chain joins TRBV18 to TRBJ2-6, with 13 positions matching TRBD2. CDR3 length equals 18 residues. V lost 3 bases and J lost 3; bases outside the gene matches: 5. Per germline, CDR1 KGHSH and CDR2 LQKENI. CDR3 loop: CASSPRTSGSSGANVLTF. The CDR3 DNA sequence: TGTGCCAGCTCACCCCGGACTAGCGGGAGCAGTGGGGCCAACGTCCTGACTTTC.

The chain is built from TRBV10-3 and TRBJ2-7; no reliable D call. This CDR3 contains 12 residues. V was shortened by 4 bases and J by 4 bases, with 8 bases between the two germline ends. Germline CDR1 is ENHRY and CDR2 is SYGVKD. CDR3 coding DNA: TGTGCCATCAGTGTAGAAAGGTACGAGCAGTACTTC. It specifies CAISVERYEQYF.

The V call is TRBV19, the J call TRBJ2-7; possible D gene TRBD2, 5 bases. The CDR3 has 15 residues. From germline, CDR1 is LNHDA and CDR2 SQIVND (reference sequence). The V gene lost 5 bases and the J gene lost 1 base, with 15 bases spanning the gap. Here the CDR3 reads CASSPPRGGSYEQYF. CDR3 nucleotides: TGTGCCAGTAGTCCACCCCGGGGTGGGTCCTACGAGCAGTACTTC.

The CDR3 sequence: CASSAGTGHNSPLHF. The CDR3 DNA reads TGCGCCAGCAGCGCCGGGACAGGGCATAATTCACCCCTCCACTTT. The chain recombines TRBV5-1 with TRBJ1-6, with 9 bases that match TRBD1. From germline, CDR1 is SGHRS and CDR2 YFSETQ. CDR3 length: 15 amino acids. V shed 4 bases and J 5 bases; nucleotides not matched to a gene: 4.

The chain couples TRBV5-8 to TRBJ2-5, with TRBD1 matching 7 bases. Germline CDR1 reads SGHTS; CDR2 reads YDEGEE. V gave up 4 bases and J gave up 2 bases; unmatched junction bases: 8. The CDR3 consists of 15 residues. This CDR3 is CASSRQGRAQETQYF. As DNA, the CDR3 is TGTGCCAGCAGCAGACAGGGTAGGGCTCAAGAGACCCAGTACTTC.

This clone was observed a single time. J is TRBJ2-1 and V is TRBV6-6; 7 bases are shared with TRBD2. Germline values: CDR1 MNHNY, CDR2 SVGAGI (reference sequence). The CDR3 extends over 14 amino acids. V trimming: 4 bases; J trimming: 6 bases; junction bases outside the gene matches: 6. CDR3 DNA sequence: TGTGCCAGCAGTTTCCTCCGGGAGGCCAATGAGCAGTTCTTC. Protein: CASSFLREANEQFF.